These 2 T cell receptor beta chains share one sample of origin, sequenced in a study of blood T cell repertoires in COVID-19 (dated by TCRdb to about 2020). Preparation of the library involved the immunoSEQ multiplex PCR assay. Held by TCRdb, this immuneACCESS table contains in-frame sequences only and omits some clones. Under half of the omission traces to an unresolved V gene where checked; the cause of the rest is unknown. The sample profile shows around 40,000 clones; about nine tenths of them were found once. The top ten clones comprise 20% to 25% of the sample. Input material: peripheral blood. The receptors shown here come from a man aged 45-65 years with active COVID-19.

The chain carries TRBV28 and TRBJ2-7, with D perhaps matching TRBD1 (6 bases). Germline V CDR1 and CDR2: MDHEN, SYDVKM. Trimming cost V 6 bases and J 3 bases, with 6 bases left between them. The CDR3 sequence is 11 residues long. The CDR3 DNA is TGTGCCAGCAGAGGGGGCTACGAGCAGTACTTC. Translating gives CASRGGYEQYF.

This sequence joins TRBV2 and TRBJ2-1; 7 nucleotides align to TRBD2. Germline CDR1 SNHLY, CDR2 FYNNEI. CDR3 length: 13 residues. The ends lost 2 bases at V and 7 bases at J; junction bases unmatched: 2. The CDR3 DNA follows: TGTGCCAGCAGTGAATGGGGGGGGAATGAGCAGTTCTTC. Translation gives CASSEWGGNEQFF.